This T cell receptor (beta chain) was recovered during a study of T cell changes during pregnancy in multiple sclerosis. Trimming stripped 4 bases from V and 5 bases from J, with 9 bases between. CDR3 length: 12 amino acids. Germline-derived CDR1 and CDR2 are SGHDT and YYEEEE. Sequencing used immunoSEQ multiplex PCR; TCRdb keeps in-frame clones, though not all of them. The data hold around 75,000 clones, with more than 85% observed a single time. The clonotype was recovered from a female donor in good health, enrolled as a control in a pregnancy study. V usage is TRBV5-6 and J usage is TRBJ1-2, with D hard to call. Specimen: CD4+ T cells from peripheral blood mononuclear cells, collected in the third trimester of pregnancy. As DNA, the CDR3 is TGTGCCAGCAGCGAGGGAAGGTATGGCTACACCTTC. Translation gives CASSEGRYGYTF.